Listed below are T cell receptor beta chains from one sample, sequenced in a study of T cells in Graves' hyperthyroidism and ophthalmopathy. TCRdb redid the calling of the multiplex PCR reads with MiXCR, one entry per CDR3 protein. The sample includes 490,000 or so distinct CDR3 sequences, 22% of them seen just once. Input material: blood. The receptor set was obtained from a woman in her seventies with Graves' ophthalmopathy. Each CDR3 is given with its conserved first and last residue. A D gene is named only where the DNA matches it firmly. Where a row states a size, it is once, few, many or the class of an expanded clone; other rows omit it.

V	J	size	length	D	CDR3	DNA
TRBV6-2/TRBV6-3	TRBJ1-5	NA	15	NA	CASSYGRESNQPQHF	TGTGCCAGCAGTTACGGCAGGGAATCCAATCAGCCCCAGCATTTT
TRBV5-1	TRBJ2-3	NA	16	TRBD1	CASSSRGDSPTDTQYF	TGCGCCAGCAGCTCTCGAGGGGACAGCCCCACAGATACGCAGTATTTT
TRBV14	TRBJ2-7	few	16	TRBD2	CASSPGTSISRREQYF	TGTGCCAGCAGCCCCGGGACTAGCATCTCTAGGCGCGAGCAGTACTTC
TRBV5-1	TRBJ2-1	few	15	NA	CASSFKGTGDNEQFF	TGCGCCAGCAGCTTTAAGGGGACTGGCGACAATGAGCAGTTCTTC
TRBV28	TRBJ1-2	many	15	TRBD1	CASNALQGGHYGYTF	TGTGCAAGTAACGCCCTCCAGGGGGGGCACTATGGCTACACCTTC
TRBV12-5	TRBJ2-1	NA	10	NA	CASGVDEQFF	TGTGCTAGTGGAGTGGATGAGCAGTTCTTC
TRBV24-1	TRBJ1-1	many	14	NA	CATRGGLRDTEAFF	TGTGCCACCAGGGGAGGATTGAGGGACACTGAAGCTTTCTTT
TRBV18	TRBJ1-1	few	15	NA	CASSTSGPLRAEAFF	TGTGCCAGCTCAACGTCGGGACCGCTGAGGGCTGAAGCTTTCTTT
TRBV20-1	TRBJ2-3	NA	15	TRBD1	CSAIGWQGATDTQYF	TGCAGTGCTATAGGATGGCAGGGGGCCACAGATACGCAGTATTTT
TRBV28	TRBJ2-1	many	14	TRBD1	CASTLTGAYNEQFF	TGTGCCAGCACCTTGACAGGGGCTTACAATGAGCAGTTCTTC
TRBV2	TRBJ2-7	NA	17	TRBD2	CASSSPGGWADPYEQYF	TGTGCCAGCAGTTCCCCGGGAGGTTGGGCGGACCCCTACGAGCAGTACTTC
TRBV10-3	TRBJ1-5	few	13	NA	CATTTHSNQPQHF	TGTGCTACAACAACTCATAGCAATCAGCCCCAGCATTTT
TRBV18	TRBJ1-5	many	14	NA	CASSGVQGGQPQHF	TGTGCCAGCTCAGGGGTCCAGGGTGGACAGCCCCAGCATTTT
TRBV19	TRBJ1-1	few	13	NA	CASSINRATEAFF	TGTGCCAGTAGTATAAACAGGGCAACTGAAGCTTTCTTT
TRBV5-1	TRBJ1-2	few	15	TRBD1	CASSLTGGFSYGYTF	TGCGCCAGCAGCTTGACAGGGGGATTTAGCTATGGCTACACCTTC
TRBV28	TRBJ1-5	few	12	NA	CASLGAGQPQHF	TGTGCCAGCCTTGGGGCAGGACAGCCCCAGCATTTT
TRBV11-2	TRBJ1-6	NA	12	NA	CASSFQITPLHF	TGTGCCAGCAGCTTCCAAATTACACCCCTCCACTTT
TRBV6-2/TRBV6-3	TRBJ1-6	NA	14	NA	CASSYSNSLPPLHF	TGTGCCAGCAGTTACTCGAACAGTCTTCCACCCCTCCACTTT
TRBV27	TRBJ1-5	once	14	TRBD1	CASSLIGTGQPQHF	TGTGCCAGCAGTTTGATAGGGACAGGGCAGCCCCAGCATTTT
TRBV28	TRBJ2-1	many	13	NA	CASSTGQDNEQFF	TGTGCCAGCAGTACCGGACAAGACAATGAGCAGTTCTTC
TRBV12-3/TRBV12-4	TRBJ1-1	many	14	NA	CASSASTSATEAFF	TGTGCCAGCAGTGCCAGCACTTCGGCCACTGAAGCTTTCTTT
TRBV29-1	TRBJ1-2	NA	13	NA	CSGGPGANYGYTF	TGCAGCGGTGGGCCAGGGGCGAACTATGGCTACACCTTC
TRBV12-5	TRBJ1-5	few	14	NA	CASGLGGPYQPQHF	TGTGCTAGTGGTTTGGGGGGCCCGTATCAGCCCCAGCATTTT
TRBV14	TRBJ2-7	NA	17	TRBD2	CASSQDRRREGTYEQYF	TGTGCCAGCAGCCAAGATCGGAGACGGGAGGGAACCTACGAGCAGTACTTC
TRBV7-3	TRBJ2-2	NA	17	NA	CASSTTGPAIVGGELFF	TGTGCCAGCAGCACTACCGGACCCGCCATAGTCGGCGGGGAGCTGTTTTTT
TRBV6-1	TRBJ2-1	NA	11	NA	CASTLMDEQFF	TGTGCCAGCACTCTAATGGATGAGCAGTTCTTC